This T cell receptor (beta chain) is drawn from a study of early T cells in non-severe SARS-CoV-2 infection. CDR1 is DFQATT, CDR2 SNEGSKA, per germline (reference sequence). Trimming cost V 7 bases and J 5 bases, with 10 bases left between them. CDR3 length: 11 amino acids. TCRdb fed the 5' RACE reads into MiXCR, producing one record per CDR3 protein. The sample comprises about 64,000 distinct CDR3 sequences, about 4.9% of which are singletons, and around 5% rests with the top ten. This clonotype was observed many times. The V and J genes are TRBV20-1 and TRBJ2-3; no clear D gene. This receptor was obtained from an adult who was a healthcare worker with PCR-confirmed SARS-CoV-2 infection or an uninfected control (not recorded which). Sequenced input: whole blood. DNA of the CDR3: TGCAGTGGCACGTATGGAGATACGCAGTATTTT. This sequence encodes CSGTYGDTQYF.